The 23 T cell receptor beta chains listed next were all sequenced from one sample in a study of OX40 agonist ivuxolimab in advanced cancers. The table came from immunoSEQ multiplex PCR; TCRdb's copy has only in-frame clones and leaves some out. The data show about 31,000 clones, with 79% seen just once and roughly 15% held by the top ten. The source material was CD4+ or CD8+ T cells sorted from blood, sampled in a trial of the OX40 agonist ivuxolimab. These receptors came from an adult with an advanced solid tumor such as melanoma, head and neck, liver or kidney cancer.

This rearrangement joins TRBV28 to TRBJ1-4; the D is unclear. Germline V gene lookup returns CDR1 MDHEN and CDR2 SYDVKM. The CDR3 runs to 17 residues. The V end was cut by 2 bases, the J end by 5 bases, with 18 bases between. For the CDR3, the DNA is TGTGCCAGCAGTTTAATTGGTGGAGGACGGATGAATGAAAAACTGTTTTTT. This translates into CASSLIGGGRMNEKLFF.

The J gene is TRBJ1-3, the V gene TRBV9; 7 nucleotides line up with TRBD1. Losses at the gene ends were 3 bases for V and 0 bases for J; bases not matched to a gene: 6. The germline V gene has CDR1 SGDLS and CDR2 YYNGEE. The CDR3 consists of 16 residues. This CDR3 is CASSAQGRDSGNTIYF. The CDR3 DNA follows: TGTGCCAGCAGCGCACAGGGGAGGGACTCTGGAAACACCATATATTTT.

This sequence joins TRBV10-1 and TRBJ2-2; D is unclear. This CDR3 has 14 residues. CDR1 and CDR2 from the germline V gene are WNHNN and SYGVQD (reference sequence). V was shortened by 0 bases and J by 4 bases, with 6 bases between the two germline ends. CDR3 nucleotides: TGCGCCAGCAGTGAGTCGCGCGTCACCGGGGAGCTGTTTTTT. Residues: CASSESRVTGELFF.

The chain combines TRBV29-1 with TRBJ2-3, with D possibly being TRBD1 or TRBD2 (5 bases each). Trimming shortened V by 4 bases and J by 9 bases, and 8 bases separated the two germline ends. The CDR3 runs to 10 residues. Germline loops: CDR1 SQVTM, CDR2 ANQGSEA. The CDR3 DNA is TGCAGCGTTGGGGGCGGGACGCAGTATTTT. Translated: CSVGGGTQYF.

The genes are TRBV10-2 and TRBJ2-5, with 14 positions matching TRBD2. CDR1 is WSHSY, CDR2 SAAADI, per germline. The CDR3 spans 16 residues. V gave up 2 bases and J gave up 5 bases; unmatched junction bases: 4. This CDR3 reads CASSEPRLAGGETQYF. The CDR3 DNA reads TGCGCCAGCAGTGAGCCTAGACTAGCGGGGGGGGAGACCCAGTACTTC.

This chain joins TRBV5-4 and TRBJ2-7; 8 positions match TRBD1. The junction had 6 bases not matched to a gene; V was cut back by 4 bases and J by 3 bases. This CDR3 has 14 amino acids. Germline V gene sequence: CDR1 SGHNT, CDR2 YYREEE (reference sequence). The CDR3 nucleotides are TGTGCCAGCAGCCCAGGACAGGGAAACTACGAGCAGTACTTC. Its translation: CASSPGQGNYEQYF.

In its sample, this clone was seen once. This chain uses TRBV6-1 with TRBJ2-1; 10 nucleotides line up with TRBD2. Germline values: CDR1 MNHNS, CDR2 SASEGT. The CDR3 length is 15 residues. With 2 bases clipped from V and 7 bases from J, the junction kept 5 bases outside the gene matches. Here the CDR3 DNA reads TGTGCCAGCAGTGAACGTGGGACTAGCGTGAATGAGCAGTTCTTC. Protein sequence: CASSERGTSVNEQFF.

In nucleotides, the CDR3 is TGTGCCAGCACTCTTGGGGTCTCTGGGGCCAACGTCCTGACTTTC. Its translation is CASTLGVSGANVLTF. This rearrangement joins TRBV18 to TRBJ2-6; D is ambiguous. V lost 8 bases to trimming and J lost 0 bases, with 11 bases between them. Germline V lookup: CDR1 KGHSH, CDR2 LQKENI. The CDR3 length is 15 residues.

The V gene is TRBV5-1, the J gene TRBJ1-4; weak D call: TRBD1 (6 bases). This CDR3 has 15 residues. V was trimmed by 4 bases and J by 4 bases, leaving 14 bases between them. Germline V gene lookup returns CDR1 SGHRS and CDR2 YFSETQ. The DNA of the CDR3 is TGCGCCAGCAGCGCAGGGACATCAAATAATGAAAAACTGTTTTTT. Translation gives CASSAGTSNNEKLFF.

In DNA, the CDR3 is TGTGCCAGTAGTATAAAGACGGGGGGCTCGTACCAAGAGACCCAGTACTTC. Its translation is CASSIKTGGSYQETQYF. The chain uses TRBV19 and TRBJ2-5; perhaps TRBD2 as D (7 bases). The CDR3 covers 17 residues. V was clipped by 2 bases and J by 0 bases, with 16 bases between them. The germline V gene has CDR1 LNHDA and CDR2 SQIVND (reference sequence). Drawing the rest from reference TRBV19 and TRBJ2-5, the complete variable domain is DGGITQSPKYLFRKEGQNVTLSCEQNLNHDAMYWYRQDPGQGLRLIYYSQIVNDFQKGDIAEGYSVSREKKESFPLTVTSAQKNPTAFYLCASSIKTGGSYQETQYFGPGTRLLVL.

This chain links TRBV9 with TRBJ2-7; 10 positions agree with TRBD1. Germline CDR1 SGDLS, CDR2 YYNGEE. J lost 4 bases, V lost 4 bases, and 11 bases had no gene match. This CDR3 spans 16 amino acids. The CDR3 DNA is TGTGCCAGCAGCCCCCGGGACAGGGGACGGTCGTACGAGCAGTACTTC. Residues: CASSPRDRGRSYEQYF.

The chain carries TRBV10-2 and TRBJ2-7, with D possibly TRBD1 on 6 matching bases. CDR1 is WSHSY, CDR2 SAAADI, per germline. The CDR3 covers 13 residues. The V and J ends lost 4 bases and 3 bases respectively, with 10 bases between them. CDR3 region: CASSVTGNYEQYF. CDR3 in DNA: TGCGCCAGCAGTGTGACAGGAAACTACGAGCAGTACTTC.

Only one count was recorded for this clone. The V gene is TRBV27, the J gene TRBJ2-7, with D possibly TRBD2 on 5 matching bases. The CDR3 extends over 16 amino acids. V was shortened by 0 bases and J by 0 bases, with 12 bases between the two germline ends. Germline lookup yields CDR1 MNHEY and CDR2 SMNVEV (reference sequence). This CDR3 reads CASSLSFGVSSYEQYF. CDR3 in DNA: TGTGCCAGCAGTTTATCGTTCGGGGTTAGCTCCTACGAGCAGTACTTC.

The J gene is TRBJ2-1, the V gene TRBV2, with D unclear. This CDR3 is built from 15 residues. The V gene's germline CDR1 is SNHLY and CDR2 FYNNEI. The V and J ends lost 4 bases and 0 bases respectively, with 10 bases between them. CDR3 DNA sequence: TGTGCCAGCAGTGGGGCGCAGAGCTCCTACAATGAGCAGTTCTTC. Its translation: CASSGAQSSYNEQFF.

This chain connects TRBV7-7 to TRBJ2-3; D possibly corresponds to TRBD2 (7 bases). Germline V gene lookup returns CDR1 SSHAT and CDR2 FNYEAQ (reference sequence). The CDR3 extends over 15 amino acids. Trimming took 2 bases from V and 5 from J, leaving 14 bases between them. CDR3 nucleotides: TGTGCCAGCAGCTTAAGGCCGGGGGGCCGAGATACGCAGTATTTT. Its protein product is CASSLRPGGRDTQYF. The complete variable domain, with remaining parts taken from reference TRBV7-7 and TRBJ2-3, reads GAGVSQSPRYKVTKRGQDVTLRCDPISSHATLYWYQQALGQGPEFLTYFNYEAQPDKSGLPSDRFSAERPEGSISTLTIQRTEQRDSAMYRCASSLRPGGRDTQYFGPGTRLTVL.

This chain uses TRBV11-2 with TRBJ1-2; possible D gene TRBD1, 5 bases. The CDR3 length is 18 residues. Trimming pared 2 bases from V and 6 bases from J, leaving 25 bases between. Germline loops: CDR1 SGHAT, CDR2 FQNNGV. The CDR3, as DNA: TGTGCCAGCAGCTTACCGCTTTTCGTAGAGGGGATTTTTGATGGCTACACCTTC. Residues: CASSLPLFVEGIFDGYTF.

The chain couples TRBV2 to TRBJ1-2, with 11 positions matching TRBD1. The CDR3 contains 16 residues. The V gene end was trimmed by 8 bases and the J gene end by 0 bases; junction bases not matched to a gene: 8. Germline V gene lookup returns CDR1 SNHLY and CDR2 FYNNEI. The CDR3 nucleotides read TGTGCCAGCGATTGGACAGGGGGCTCTCCTAACTATGGCTACACCTTC. It codes for CASDWTGGSPNYGYTF.

The chain's CDR3 is CASSLDRYNEQFF. CDR3 coding DNA: TGTGCCAGCAGCCTGGACAGGTACAATGAGCAGTTCTTC. This chain joins TRBV5-4 and TRBJ2-1, with 7 bases lining up with TRBD1. The V segment lost 4 bases and the J segment 4 bases; nucleotides outside the gene matches: 2. The CDR3 has 13 residues. Germline lookup yields CDR1 SGHNT and CDR2 YYREEE (reference sequence). Variable domain in full (rest from reference TRBV5-4 and TRBJ2-1): ETGVTQSPTHLIKTRGQQVTLRCSSQSGHNTVSWYQQALGQGPQFIFQYYREEENGRGNFPPRFSGLQFPNYSSELNVNALELDDSALYLCASSLDRYNEQFFGPGTRLTVL.

On this clone itself: The junction does not match germline at one end; this may be a read error. The sample holds other DNA sequences that translate to the same CDR3. This chain uses TRBV16 with TRBJ1-1; perhaps TRBD1 as D (5 bases). Germline V gene sequence: CDR1 KGHSY, CDR2 FQNENV. This CDR3 is 16 amino acids long. The CDR3 region has the DNA TGTGCCAGCAGCCAATCGTTGACTGGGGGAGAAACTGAGGCTTTCTTT. Residues: CASSQSLTGGETEAFF.

The rearrangement uses TRBV6-1 and TRBJ1-3, with unresolved D. Per germline, CDR1 MNHNS and CDR2 SASEGT. The CDR3 spans 14 residues. Trimming left V 6 bases short and J 3 bases short, with 12 bases between. The CDR3 reads CASRGQQYGNTIYF. Here the CDR3 DNA reads TGTGCCAGCAGAGGTCAGCAGTATGGAAACACCATATATTTT.

This sequence joins TRBV5-1 and TRBJ1-2, with TRBD1 identical over 8 bases. V dropped 3 bases and J dropped 4; count of bases not matched to a gene: 11. The CDR3 covers 16 residues. CDR1 and CDR2 (germline): SGHRS, YFSETQ. The CDR3 DNA reads as TGCGCCAGCAGCTCCCAGGGTCAGGGGGCCGTCTATGGCTACACCTTC. This encodes CASSSQGQGAVYGYTF.

The rearrangement uses TRBV9 and TRBJ1-1; D might be TRBD1 (5 bases). V was shortened by 4 bases and J by 3 bases, with 19 bases between the two germline ends. The germline V gene has CDR1 SGDLS and CDR2 YYNGEE. This CDR3 contains 16 residues. The CDR3 DNA reads TGTGCCAGCAGCCCCGAATCCGGGGGGGTGTACACTGAAGCTTTCTTT. It translates to CASSPESGGVYTEAFF.

This clone has a handful of counts. The J gene is TRBJ2-2, the V gene TRBV5-1; 12 positions match TRBD1. This CDR3 is built from 19 residues. Germline V lookup: CDR1 SGHRS, CDR2 YFSETQ. J lost 1 base, V lost 1 base, and 8 bases had no gene match. For the CDR3, the DNA is TGCGCCAGCAGCTTGAAGGGACAGGGGGCAGGACTGAACACCGGGGAGCTGTTTTTT. Its translation: CASSLKGQGAGLNTGELFF.